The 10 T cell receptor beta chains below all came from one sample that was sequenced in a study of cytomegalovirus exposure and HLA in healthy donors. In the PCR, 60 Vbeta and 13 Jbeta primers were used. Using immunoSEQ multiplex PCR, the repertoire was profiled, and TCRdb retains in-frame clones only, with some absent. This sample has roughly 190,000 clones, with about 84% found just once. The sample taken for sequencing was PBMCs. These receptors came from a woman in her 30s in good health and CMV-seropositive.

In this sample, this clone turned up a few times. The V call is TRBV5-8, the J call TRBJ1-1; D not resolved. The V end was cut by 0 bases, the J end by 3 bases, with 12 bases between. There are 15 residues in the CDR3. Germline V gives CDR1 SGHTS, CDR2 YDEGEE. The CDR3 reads CASSLVRIRDTEAFF. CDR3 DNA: TGTGCCAGCAGCTTGGTCCGCATCCGGGACACTGAAGCTTTCTTT.

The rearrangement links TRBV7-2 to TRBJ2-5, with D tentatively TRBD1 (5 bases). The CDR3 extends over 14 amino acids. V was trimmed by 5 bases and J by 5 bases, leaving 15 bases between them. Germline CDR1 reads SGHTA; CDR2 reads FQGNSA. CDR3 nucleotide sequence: TGTGCCAGCAGCCTAGACAGCATTGAGGAGACCCAGTACTTC. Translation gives CASSLDSIEETQYF.

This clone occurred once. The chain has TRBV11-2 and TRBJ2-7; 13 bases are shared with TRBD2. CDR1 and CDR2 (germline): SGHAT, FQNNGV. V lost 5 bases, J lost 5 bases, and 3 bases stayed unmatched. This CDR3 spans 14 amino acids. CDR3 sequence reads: CASSIGLAGDEQYF. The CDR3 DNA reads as TGTGCCAGCAGCATTGGACTAGCGGGGGACGAGCAGTACTTC.

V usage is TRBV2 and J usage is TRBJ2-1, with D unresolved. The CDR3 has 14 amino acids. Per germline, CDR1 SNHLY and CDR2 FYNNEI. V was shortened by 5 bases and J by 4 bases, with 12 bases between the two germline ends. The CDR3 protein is CASSLTMTYNEQFF. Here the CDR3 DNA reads TGTGCCAGCAGTTTAACTATGACTTACAATGAGCAGTTCTTC.

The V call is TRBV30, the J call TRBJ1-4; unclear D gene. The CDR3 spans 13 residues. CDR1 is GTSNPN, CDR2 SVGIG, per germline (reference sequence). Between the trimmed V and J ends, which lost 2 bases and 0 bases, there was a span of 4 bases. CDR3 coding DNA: TGTGCCTGGAGTATCGCAACTAATGAAAAACTGTTTTTT. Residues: CAWSIATNEKLFF.

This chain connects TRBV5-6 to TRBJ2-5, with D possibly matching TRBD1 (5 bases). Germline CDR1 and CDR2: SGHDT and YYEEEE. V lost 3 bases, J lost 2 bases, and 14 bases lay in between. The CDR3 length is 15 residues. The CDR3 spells CASSSPYRRQETQYF. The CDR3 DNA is TGTGCCAGCAGCTCACCGTACAGGCGGCAAGAGACCCAGTACTTC.

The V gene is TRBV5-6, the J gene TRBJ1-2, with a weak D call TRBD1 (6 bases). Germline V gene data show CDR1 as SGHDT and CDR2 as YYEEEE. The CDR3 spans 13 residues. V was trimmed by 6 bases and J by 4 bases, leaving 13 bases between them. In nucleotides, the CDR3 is TGTGCCAGCACCCCGTTAGGGGGCTATGGCTACACCTTC. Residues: CASTPLGGYGYTF. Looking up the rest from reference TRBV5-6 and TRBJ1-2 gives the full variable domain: DAGVTQSPTHLIKTRGQQVTLRCSPKSGHDTVSWYQQALGQGPQFIFQYYEEEERQRGNFPDRFSGHQFPNYSSELNVNALLLGDSALYLCASTPLGGYGYTFGSGTRLTVV.

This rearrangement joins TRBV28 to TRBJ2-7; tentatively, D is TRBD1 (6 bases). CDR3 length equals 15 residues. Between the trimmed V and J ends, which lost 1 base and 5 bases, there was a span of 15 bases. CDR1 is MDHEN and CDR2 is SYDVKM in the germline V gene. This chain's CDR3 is CASSLLKGEHDEQYF. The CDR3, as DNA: TGTGCCAGCAGTTTATTAAAGGGGGAGCACGACGAGCAGTACTTC.

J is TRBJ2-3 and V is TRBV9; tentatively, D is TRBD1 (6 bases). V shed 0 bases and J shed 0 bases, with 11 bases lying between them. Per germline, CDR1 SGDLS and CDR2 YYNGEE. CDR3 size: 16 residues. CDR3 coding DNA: TGTGCCAGCAGCGTAGCACAGGGCTATAGCACAGATACGCAGTATTTT. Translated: CASSVAQGYSTDTQYF. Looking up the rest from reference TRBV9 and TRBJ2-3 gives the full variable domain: DSGVTQTPKHLITATGQRVTLRCSPRSGDLSVYWYQQSLDQGLQFLIQYYNGEERAKGNILERFSAQQFPDLHSELNLSSLELGDSALYFCASSVAQGYSTDTQYFGPGTRLTVL.

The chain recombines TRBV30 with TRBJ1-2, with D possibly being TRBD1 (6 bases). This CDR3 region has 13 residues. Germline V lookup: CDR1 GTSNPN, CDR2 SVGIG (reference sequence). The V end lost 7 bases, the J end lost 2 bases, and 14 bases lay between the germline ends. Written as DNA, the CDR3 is TGTGCCTTGAGCCTGGACAGAAACTATGGCTACACCTTC. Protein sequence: CALSLDRNYGYTF.